This T cell receptor beta chain stems from a study of cytomegalovirus exposure and HLA in healthy donors (dated by TCRdb to the late 2010s). Broadly, across the study: According to a later analysis, the 120 or so validation repertoires were produced on the same platform as the approximately 610 repertoires of the first cohort. The study was designed to test whether signatures of past pathogen exposure could be identified by cataloging public T cell receptors. Besides the first cohort of under 700 subjects, a separate validation cohort made up of over 100 different subjects was used. The study combined high-throughput TCR immunosequencing, statistical association of individual TCRs with disease status, and machine learning to predict cytomegalovirus infection status. Overall study outcomes, separate from this receptor: A few of the identified cytomegalovirus-associated TCR beta chains were confirmed in vitro to be specific for cytomegalovirus antigens. A later analysis lacked HLA typing for the validation cohort, so it scored co-occurrence in that cohort across all 110 or so repertoires. The classifier was reported to diagnose cytomegalovirus status with high specificity and sensitivity in both the original and validation cohorts. Across donors, most TCR sequences were observed very rarely, whereas some public TCRs were present in many individuals. The authors suggested that the approach could potentially be generalized to other disease states and immunological phenotypes. Of the cluster scores, around 95% were above 0 in a later analysis, which found that TCRs clustered in the first cohort also tended to co-occur in the 120 validation repertoires. In the study, some 160 TCR beta chains were listed as associated with cytomegalovirus.

In regard to this clone: Its antigen is currently not known. The sample holds no much larger clone one base away, and base qualities are not on file.

Receptors were amplified or captured by the immunoSEQ multiplex PCR assay. Per the original workflow: A statistical classification framework was built for diagnosing cytomegalovirus status from the catalog of TCR beta chain sequences. In its TCRdb copy, this immuneACCESS table keeps in-frame sequences only and misses some clones. Where compared with another copy, unresolved V genes explain less than half of these, and the others have no known cause. The DNA gave D and trimming, while V, J and clone size come from that table. The sample table holds just over 20,000 clones, of which 95% to 97% were seen once. The top ten clonotypes cover 10% of the sample. Per the germline V gene, LGHNA is the CDR1 and YNFKEQ is the CDR2. V loses 0 bases at its end and J loses 0 bases; junction bases beyond the gene matches: 7. The CDR3 measures 19 amino acids from cysteine to phenylalanine. CDR3 DNA is the only sequence kept; it has 57 bases, read in frame from the first base.

Separate from the approximately 700-subject first cohort, the validation cohort of 120 subjects was the group to which the donors belonged. This clonotype was sampled from a man between 25 and 39 years old in good health and CMV-seropositive. The chain joins TRBV4-2 to TRBJ2-6; 8 bases in the junction line up with TRBD2. Sequenced material: PBMCs. This receptor has the CDR3 CASSQEGTSGLSGANVLTF. The bases read TGTGCCAGCAGCCAAGAGGGAACTAGCGGACTCTCTGGGGCCAACGTCCTGACTTTC.